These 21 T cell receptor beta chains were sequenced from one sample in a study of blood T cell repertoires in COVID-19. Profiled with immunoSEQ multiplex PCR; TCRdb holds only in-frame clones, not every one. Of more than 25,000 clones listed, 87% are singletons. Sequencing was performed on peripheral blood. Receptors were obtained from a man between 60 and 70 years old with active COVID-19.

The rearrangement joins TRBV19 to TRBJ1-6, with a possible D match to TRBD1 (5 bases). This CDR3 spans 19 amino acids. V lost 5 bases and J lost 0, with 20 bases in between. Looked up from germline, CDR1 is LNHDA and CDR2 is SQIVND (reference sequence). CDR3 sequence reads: CASSSPSKGPSSYNSPLHF. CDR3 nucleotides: TGTGCCAGTAGTTCACCATCCAAGGGGCCCAGCTCCTATAATTCACCCCTCCACTTT.

This CDR3 is CASASGLAGGDEQFF. CDR3 bases: TGCGCCAGCGCCTCCGGACTAGCGGGGGGTGATGAGCAGTTCTTC. The rearrangement joins TRBV10-1 to TRBJ2-1, with 14 bases matching TRBD2. Per the germline V gene, CDR1 is WNHNN and CDR2 is SYGVQD (reference sequence). V lost 8 bases to trimming and J lost 8 bases; unmatched junction nucleotides: 8. This CDR3 is 15 amino acids long.

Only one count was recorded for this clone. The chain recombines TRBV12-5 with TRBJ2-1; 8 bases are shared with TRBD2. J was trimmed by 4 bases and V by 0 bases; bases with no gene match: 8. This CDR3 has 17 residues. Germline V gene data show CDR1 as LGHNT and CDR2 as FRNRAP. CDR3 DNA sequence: TGTGCTAGTGGTTTGGTAATCGCGGGGGGCGCTTACAATGAGCAGTTCTTC. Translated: CASGLVIAGGAYNEQFF.

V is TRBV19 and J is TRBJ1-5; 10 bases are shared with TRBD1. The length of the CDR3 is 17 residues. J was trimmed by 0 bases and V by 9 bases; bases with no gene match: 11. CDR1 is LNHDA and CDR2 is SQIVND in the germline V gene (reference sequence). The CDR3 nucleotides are TGTGCCAGCAAAGGACAGGGGGTAATCTATAGCAATCAGCCCCAGCATTTT. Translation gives CASKGQGVIYSNQPQHF.

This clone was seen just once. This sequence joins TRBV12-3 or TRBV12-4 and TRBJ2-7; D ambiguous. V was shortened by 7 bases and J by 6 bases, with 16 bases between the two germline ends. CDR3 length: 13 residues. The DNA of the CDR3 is TGTGCCAGCATGGTATCGGTCTCAAGCGAGCAGTACTTC. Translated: CASMVSVSSEQYF.

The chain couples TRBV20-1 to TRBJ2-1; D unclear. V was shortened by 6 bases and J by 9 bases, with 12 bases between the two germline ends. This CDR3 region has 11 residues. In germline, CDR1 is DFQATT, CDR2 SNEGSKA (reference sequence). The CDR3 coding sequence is TGCAGTGCCGAGTTTCTAAGTGAGCAGTTCTTC. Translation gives CSAEFLSEQFF.

The chain's CDR3 is CASSPQNSGNTEAFF. In nucleotides, the CDR3 is TGTGCCAGCTCACCACAGAACAGTGGGAACACTGAAGCTTTCTTT. The V and J genes are TRBV18 and TRBJ1-1; D is unresolved. V was pared by 1 base and J by 1 base, with 10 bases between. This CDR3 comprises 15 residues. CDR1 and CDR2 from the germline V gene are KGHSH and LQKENI. Full variable domain (remainder filled in from reference TRBV18 and TRBJ1-1): NAGVMQNPRHLVRRRGQEARLRCSPMKGHSHVYWYRQLPEEGLKFMVYLQKENIIDESGMPKERFSAEFPKEGPSILRIQQVVRGDSAAYFCASSPQNSGNTEAFFGQGTRLTVV.

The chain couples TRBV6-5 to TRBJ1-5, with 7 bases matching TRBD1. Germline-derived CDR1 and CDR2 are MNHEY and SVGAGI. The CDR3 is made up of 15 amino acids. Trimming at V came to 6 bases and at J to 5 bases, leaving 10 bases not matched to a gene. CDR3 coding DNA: TGTGCCAGCAGCCCGGGGACAGCCCTTCATCAGCCCCAGCATTTT. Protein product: CASSPGTALHQPQHF.

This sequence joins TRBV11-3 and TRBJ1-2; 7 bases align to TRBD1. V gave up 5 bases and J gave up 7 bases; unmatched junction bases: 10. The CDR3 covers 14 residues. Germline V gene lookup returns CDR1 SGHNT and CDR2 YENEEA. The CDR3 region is CASSPQGQLAGYTF. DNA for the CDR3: TGTGCCAGCAGCCCCCAGGGACAGTTGGCTGGCTACACCTTC.

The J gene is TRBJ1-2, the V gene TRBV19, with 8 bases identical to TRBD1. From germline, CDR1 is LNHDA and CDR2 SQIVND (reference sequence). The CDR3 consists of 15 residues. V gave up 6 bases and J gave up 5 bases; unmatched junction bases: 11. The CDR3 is CASRGKRDRRYGYTF. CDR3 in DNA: TGTGCCAGTAGGGGAAAGCGGGACAGGCGTTATGGCTACACCTTC. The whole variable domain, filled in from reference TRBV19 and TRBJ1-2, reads DGGITQSPKYLFRKEGQNVTLSCEQNLNHDAMYWYRQDPGQGLRLIYYSQIVNDFQKGDIAEGYSVSREKKESFPLTVTSAQKNPTAFYLCASRGKRDRRYGYTFGSGTRLTVV.

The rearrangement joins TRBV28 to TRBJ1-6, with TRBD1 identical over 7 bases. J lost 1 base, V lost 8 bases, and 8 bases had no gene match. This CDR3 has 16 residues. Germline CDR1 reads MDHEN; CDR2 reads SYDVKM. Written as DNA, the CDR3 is TGTGCCAGCCTAAAGGGGGCGCGGTCCTATAATTCACCCCTCCACTTT. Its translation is CASLKGARSYNSPLHF. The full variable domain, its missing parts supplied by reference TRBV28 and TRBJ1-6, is DVKVTQSSRYLVKRTGEKVFLECVQDMDHENMFWYRQDPGLGLRLIYFSYDVKMKEKGDIPEGYSVSREKKERFSLILESASTNQTSMYLCASLKGARSYNSPLHFGNGTRLTVT.

CDR3 loop: CASSKASRAWGGYTF. CDR3 in DNA: TGTGCCAGCAGCAAAGCGTCCAGGGCTTGGGGTGGCTACACCTTC. The V call is TRBV21-1, the J call TRBJ1-2; the table calls TRBD1, which could not be checked here. TRBV21-1 is described as a pseudogene. This CDR3 spans 15 amino acids.

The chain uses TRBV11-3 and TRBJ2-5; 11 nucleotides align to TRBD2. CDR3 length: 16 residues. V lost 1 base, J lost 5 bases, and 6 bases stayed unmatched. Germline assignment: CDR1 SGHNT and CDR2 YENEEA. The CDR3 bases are TGTGCCAGCAGCTTAGGCACTAGCGGGGGTTGGGAGACCCAGTACTTC. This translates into CASSLGTSGGWETQYF.

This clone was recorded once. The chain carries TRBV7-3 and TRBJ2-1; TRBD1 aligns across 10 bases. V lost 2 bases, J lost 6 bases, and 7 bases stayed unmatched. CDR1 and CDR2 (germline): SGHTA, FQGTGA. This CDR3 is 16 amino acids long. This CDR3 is CASSLRGDRGSNEQFF. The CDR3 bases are TGTGCCAGCAGCTTACGAGGGGACAGGGGATCCAATGAGCAGTTCTTC.

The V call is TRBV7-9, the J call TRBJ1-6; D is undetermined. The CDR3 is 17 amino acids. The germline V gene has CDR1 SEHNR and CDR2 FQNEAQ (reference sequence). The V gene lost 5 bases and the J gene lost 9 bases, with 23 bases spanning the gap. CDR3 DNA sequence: TGTGCCAGCAGCCCGAAACCCATTCGGGGTATATTTTCACCCCTCCACTTT. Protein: CASSPKPIRGIFSPLHF. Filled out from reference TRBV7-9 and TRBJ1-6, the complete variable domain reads DTGVSQNPRHKITKRGQNVTFRCDPISEHNRLYWYRQTLGQGPEFLTYFQNEAQLEKSRLLSDRFSAERPKGSFSTLEIQRTEQGDSAMYLCASSPKPIRGIFSPLHFGNGTRLTVT.

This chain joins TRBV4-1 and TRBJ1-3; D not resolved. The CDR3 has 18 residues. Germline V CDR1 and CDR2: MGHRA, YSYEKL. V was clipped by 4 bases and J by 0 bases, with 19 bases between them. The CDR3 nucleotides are TGCGCCAGCAGCCGCGAACAAGGCAGCCCTAGCTCTGGAAACACCATATATTTT. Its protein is CASSREQGSPSSGNTIYF.

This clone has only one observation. This CDR3 reads CASSPGLARETQYF. CDR3 nucleotide sequence: TGTGCCAGCTCACCGGGATTAGCGAGAGAGACCCAGTACTTC. J is TRBJ2-5 and V is TRBV18; maybe TRBD2 (5 bases). The ends were cut back, 3 bases at V and 4 bases at J, with 12 bases in the middle. The CDR3 is 14 amino acids. CDR1 is KGHSH, CDR2 LQKENI, per germline. The full variable domain, in which reference TRBV18 and TRBJ2-5 provide the parts outside the CDR3, is NAGVMQNPRHLVRRRGQEARLRCSPMKGHSHVYWYRQLPEEGLKFMVYLQKENIIDESGMPKERFSAEFPKEGPSILRIQQVVRGDSAAYFCASSPGLARETQYFGPGTRLLVL.

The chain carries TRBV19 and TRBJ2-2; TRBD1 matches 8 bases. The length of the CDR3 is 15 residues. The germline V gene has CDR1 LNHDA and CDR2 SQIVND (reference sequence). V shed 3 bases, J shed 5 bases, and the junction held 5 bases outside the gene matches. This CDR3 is CASSIQGARTGELFF. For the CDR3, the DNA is TGTGCCAGTAGTATCCAGGGGGCGCGGACCGGGGAGCTGTTTTTT.

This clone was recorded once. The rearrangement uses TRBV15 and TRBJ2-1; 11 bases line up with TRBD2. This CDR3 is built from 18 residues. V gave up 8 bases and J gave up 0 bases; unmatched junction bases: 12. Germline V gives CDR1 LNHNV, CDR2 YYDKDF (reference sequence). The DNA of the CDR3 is TGTGCCACCTCCAGGACTAGCGGGCGCCTAAGCTCCTACAATGAGCAGTTCTTC. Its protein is CATSRTSGRLSSYNEQFF. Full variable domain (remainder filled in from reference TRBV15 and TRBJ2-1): DAMVIQNPRYQVTQFGKPVTLSCSQTLNHNVMYWYQQKSSQAPKLLFHYYDKDFNNEADTPDNFQSRRPNTSFCFLDIRSPGLGDTAMYLCATSRTSGRLSSYNEQFFGPGTRLTVL.

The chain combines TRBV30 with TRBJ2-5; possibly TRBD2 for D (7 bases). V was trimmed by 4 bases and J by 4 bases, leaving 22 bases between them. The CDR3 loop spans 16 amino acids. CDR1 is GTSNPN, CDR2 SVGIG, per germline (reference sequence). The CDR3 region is CAWTRLGRGAGETQYF. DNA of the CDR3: TGTGCCTGGACCCGACTGGGACGGGGGGCAGGAGAGACCCAGTACTTC. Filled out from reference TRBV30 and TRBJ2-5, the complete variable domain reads SQTIHQWPATLVQPVGSPLSLECTVEGTSNPNLYWYRQAAGRGLQLLFYSVGIGQISSEVPQNLSASRPQDRQFILSSKKLLLSDSGFYLCAWTRLGRGAGETQYFGPGTRLLVL.

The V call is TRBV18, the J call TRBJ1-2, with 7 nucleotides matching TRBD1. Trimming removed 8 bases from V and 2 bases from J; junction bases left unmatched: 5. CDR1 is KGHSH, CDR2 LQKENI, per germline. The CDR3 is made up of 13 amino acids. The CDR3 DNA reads TGTGCCAGCGCTTTGGACAGGAACTATGGCTACACCTTC. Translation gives CASALDRNYGYTF. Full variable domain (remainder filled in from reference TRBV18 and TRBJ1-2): NAGVMQNPRHLVRRRGQEARLRCSPMKGHSHVYWYRQLPEEGLKFMVYLQKENIIDESGMPKERFSAEFPKEGPSILRIQQVVRGDSAAYFCASALDRNYGYTFGSGTRLTVV.